The clone carrying this T cell receptor beta chain was seen repeatedly, ten times or more. Its antigen is as yet unknown. This sample is part of a study of T cell repertoires in cytomegalovirus infection. Whole-study context: HLA-B-restricted CMV epitopes that are well studied, plus recently identified HLA-C-restricted ones, were used by the study. CMV infection and matching HLA type were both indicated by public TCR beta signatures. Findings and limits, study-wide: It was HLA-C-restricted CMV-specific TCR beta clonotypes that dominated the response ex vivo.

The germline V gene has CDR1 SGHVS and CDR2 FQNEAQ. The CDR3 is 17 residues long. V lost 5 bases to trimming and J lost 5 bases, with 22 bases between them. TCRdb called the reads again in MiXCR, with one record for every CDR3 protein. The data show approximately 990,000 distinct CDR3 sequences, roughly 30% seen once. The sequencing used cultured CD8+ T cells from PBMCs, collected from culture after CMV antigen stimulation. The genes are TRBV7-8 and TRBJ2-1; TRBD1 might be the D (6 bases). The TCR sequence derives from a human donor in good health (CMV status not recorded). Some clones in this sample may be carry-over from other donors' samples. Here the CDR3 reads CASSQTGEPPLNNEQFF. The CDR3 DNA is TGTGCCAGCAGCCAGACAGGAGAACCCCCTCTAAACAATGAGCAGTTCTTC.